The 5 T cell receptor beta chains given below trace back to one sample, sequenced in a study of blood T cell repertoires in COVID-19. Method: immunoSEQ multiplex PCR; TCRdb's copy keeps in-frame clones and lacks some. Of under 300,000 clones listed, just under 85% were seen once; the top ten hold around 9.9%. Specimen: peripheral blood. Receptors were obtained from a woman of 80 years or more with acute or convalescent COVID-19.

The chain has TRBV7-9 and TRBJ2-7; TRBD1 aligns across 7 bases. The V gene's germline CDR1 is SEHNR and CDR2 FQNEAQ (reference sequence). The CDR3 spans 13 residues. Unmatched junction bases numbered 1, after V lost 2 bases and J lost 3 bases. CDR3 in DNA: TGTGCCAGCAGCTTATCAGGGGGCTACGAGCAGTACTTC. Translated, it gives CASSLSGGYEQYF.

V usage is TRBV5-1 and J usage is TRBJ1-1; D call uncertain. The CDR3 spans 14 residues. Germline V gene lookup returns CDR1 SGHRS and CDR2 YFSETQ. Trimming took 4 bases from V and 7 from J, leaving 17 bases between them. The CDR3 here is CASSATSGGLEAFF. DNA of the CDR3: TGCGCCAGCAGCGCCACCTCAGGTGGCCTTGAAGCTTTCTTT. Full variable domain (outside the CDR3, taken from reference TRBV5-1 and TRBJ1-1): KAGVTQTPRYLIKTRGQQVTLSCSPISGHRSVSWYQQTPGQGLQFLFEYFSETQRNKGNFPGRFSGRQFSNSRSEMNVSTLELGDSALYLCASSATSGGLEAFFGQGTRLTVV.

The J gene is TRBJ1-5, the V gene TRBV6-6; no definite D call. The CDR3 is made up of 16 amino acids. CDR1 and CDR2 (germline): MNHNY, SVGAGI (reference sequence). V was pared by 0 bases and J by 0 bases, with 9 bases between. The CDR3 is CASSYSRPDSNQPQHF. In nucleotides, the CDR3 is TGTGCCAGCAGTTACTCGCGGCCGGATAGCAATCAGCCCCAGCATTTT.

The CDR3 here is CASSEGSLGGGYTF. For the CDR3, the DNA is TGTGCCAGCAGTGAAGGTTCCCTCGGAGGAGGCTACACCTTC. The chain combines TRBV6-1 with TRBJ1-2, with no clear D. The CDR3 covers 14 residues. Germline values: CDR1 MNHNS, CDR2 SASEGT. With 1 base removed from V and 8 bases from J, the gap between germline ends came to 14 bases.

V is TRBV6-5 and J is TRBJ1-1; 8 bases agree with TRBD1. The germline V gene encodes CDR1 MNHEY and CDR2 SVGAGI. CDR3 length: 14 residues. V shed 6 bases and J 0 bases; nucleotides not matched to a gene: 3. CDR3 residues: CASSDRGLNTEAFF. The DNA of the CDR3 is TGTGCCAGCAGCGACAGGGGATTGAACACTGAAGCTTTCTTT.